A single sample gave rise to the 21 T cell receptor beta chains below, sequenced in a study of blood T cell repertoires in COVID-19. Method: immunoSEQ multiplex PCR; TCRdb's copy keeps in-frame clones and lacks some. The data show more than 150,000 clones, 80% to 90% seen once. Sequenced: peripheral blood. The receptors derive from a man in his 60s with acute or convalescent COVID-19.

This chain's CDR3 is CASARTSSHEQFF. The CDR3 coding sequence is TGTGCCAGCGCAAGGACTAGTTCCCATGAGCAGTTCTTC. The chain has TRBV7-2 and TRBJ2-1; 7 positions match TRBD2. CDR3 size: 13 residues. V trimming: 8 bases; J trimming: 8 bases; junction bases outside the gene matches: 9. Germline-derived CDR1 and CDR2 are SGHTA and FQGNSA.

The genes are TRBV11-2 and TRBJ2-5; 10 bases map to TRBD2. From germline, CDR1 is SGHAT and CDR2 FQNNGV. Losses at the gene ends were 5 bases for V and 4 bases for J; bases not matched to a gene: 7. This CDR3 has 15 amino acids. CDR3 protein: CASSPAPSGRETQYF. The CDR3 coding sequence is TGTGCCAGCAGCCCAGCTCCTAGCGGGAGAGAGACCCAGTACTTC.

The chain combines TRBV7-2 with TRBJ2-1, with a weak D call TRBD1 (5 bases). Per the germline V gene, CDR1 is SGHTA and CDR2 is FQGNSA. This CDR3 contains 15 residues. The V gene lost 2 bases and the J gene lost 5 bases, with 13 bases spanning the gap. CDR3 in amino acids: CASSLIGRANNEQFF. CDR3 sequence (DNA): TGTGCCAGCAGCTTAATCGGCAGGGCAAACAATGAGCAGTTCTTC.

This clone was detected only a few times. The V gene is TRBV4-2, the J gene TRBJ2-5, with D perhaps TRBD2 (6 bases). In germline, CDR1 is LGHNA, CDR2 YNFKEQ. The CDR3 has 15 amino acids. With 0 bases removed from V and 5 bases from J, the gap between germline ends came to 13 bases. The CDR3 reads CASSQEGGKVETQYF. Written as DNA, the CDR3 is TGTGCCAGCAGCCAAGAGGGCGGGAAGGTCGAGACCCAGTACTTC.

This chain links TRBV5-1 with TRBJ1-1, with D tentatively TRBD1 (6 bases). Trimming shortened V by 3 bases and J by 1 base, and 19 bases separated the two germline ends. Per germline, CDR1 SGHRS and CDR2 YFSETQ. The CDR3 is made up of 17 amino acids. CDR3 region: CASSSGLRTAWNTEAFF. CDR3 DNA sequence: TGCGCCAGCAGCTCGGGCCTCCGGACAGCGTGGAACACTGAAGCTTTCTTT.

This clone occurred once. CDR3 coding DNA: TGTGCCAGGGCGGGTTACTCTGGAAACACCATATATTTT. It codes for CARAGYSGNTIYF. The chain uses TRBV12-3 or TRBV12-4 and TRBJ1-3, with unresolved D. This CDR3 is 13 amino acids long. V gave up 9 bases and J gave up 0 bases, with 9 bases separating them.

The rearrangement joins TRBV9 to TRBJ1-2, with TRBD1 matching over 9 bases. The length of the CDR3 is 13 residues. Germline V gives CDR1 SGDLS, CDR2 YYNGEE. V lost 4 bases to trimming and J lost 7 bases; unmatched junction nucleotides: 5. The CDR3 loop reads CASSLDRGSGYTF. CDR3 coding DNA: TGTGCCAGCAGCCTCGACAGGGGGTCTGGCTACACCTTC.

This rearrangement joins TRBV18 to TRBJ1-1; D unresolved. The CDR3 extends over 14 amino acids. Germline CDR1 and CDR2: KGHSH and LQKENI. Trimming removed 2 bases from V and 0 bases from J, with 7 bases in between. The CDR3, as DNA: TGTGCCAGCTCACCAGAGGCCATGAACACTGAAGCTTTCTTT. Translating gives CASSPEAMNTEAFF.

V is TRBV19 and J is TRBJ1-4; 7 nucleotides align to TRBD1. This CDR3 region has 15 residues. In germline, CDR1 is LNHDA, CDR2 SQIVND (reference sequence). V lost 1 base, J lost 7 bases, and 6 bases stayed unmatched. DNA of the CDR3: TGTGCCAGTAGTATAGGCGGGACAGATGGTGAAAAACTGTTTTTT. It translates to CASSIGGTDGEKLFF.

This chain joins TRBV7-6 and TRBJ1-6; 10 nucleotides match TRBD1. V shed 5 bases and J 9 bases; nucleotides not matched to a gene: 16. CDR3 size: 18 residues. Germline-derived CDR1 and CDR2 are SGHVS and FNYEAQ. In DNA, the CDR3 is TGTGCCAGCAGCCCCTTCCCGGGACAGGGGAGTGTGTTTTCACCCCTCCACTTT. Translation: CASSPFPGQGSVFSPLHF.

This chain joins TRBV28 and TRBJ1-5; D may be TRBD1 (6 bases). The CDR3 runs to 15 residues. Germline V lookup: CDR1 MDHEN, CDR2 SYDVKM. V was shortened by 6 bases and J by 4 bases, with 16 bases between the two germline ends. CDR3 sequence (DNA): TGTGCCAGCAGATTACAGGGAGGAGGTAATCAGCCCCAGCATTTT. Protein product: CASRLQGGGNQPQHF.

A remark on this clone: A read error is possible here, since a much larger clone lies one base away. Within the sample, other DNA sequences also encode this same CDR3. The chain couples TRBV20-1 to TRBJ1-5, with TRBD1 matching over 10 bases. Germline trimming cut 3 bases from V and 7 bases from J; bases unmatched to any gene: 6. This CDR3 spans 14 amino acids. From germline, CDR1 is DFQATT and CDR2 SNEGSKA (reference sequence). CDR3 in DNA: TGCAGTGCTAGTAGACAGGGGGCAGGGCAGCCCCAGCATTTT. Protein: CSASRQGAGQPQHF.

The chain combines TRBV30 with TRBJ1-5; D remains unclear. Germline CDR1 reads GTSNPN; CDR2 reads SVGIG (reference sequence). The CDR3 covers 13 residues. Between the trimmed V and J ends, which lost 3 bases and 6 bases, there was a span of 12 bases. CDR3 coding DNA: TGTGCCTGGAGGGGAGGGCAACTTCAGCCCCAGCATTTT. It encodes CAWRGGQLQPQHF.

This clone was seen only once. This chain uses TRBV19 with TRBJ2-2; 8 bases are shared with TRBD2. Germline V gene lookup returns CDR1 LNHDA and CDR2 SQIVND (reference sequence). The length of the CDR3 is 14 residues. Trimming at V came to 6 bases and at J to 6 bases, leaving 6 bases not matched to a gene. This chain's CDR3 is CASRISGRPGELFF. The DNA of the CDR3 is TGTGCCAGTAGGATCAGCGGGAGACCCGGGGAGCTGTTTTTT.

V is TRBV7-9 and J is TRBJ1-4; D possibly corresponds to TRBD1 (6 bases). Germline V CDR1 and CDR2: SEHNR, FQNEAQ (reference sequence). The CDR3 runs 14 residues. The V end was cut by 2 bases, the J end by 10 bases, with 14 bases between. The CDR3 nucleotides read TGTGCCAGCAGCTTACCAGGGGATAGTGGAAAACTGTTTTTT. Its translation is CASSLPGDSGKLFF. Full variable domain (remainder filled in from reference TRBV7-9 and TRBJ1-4): DTGVSQNPRHKITKRGQNVTFRCDPISEHNRLYWYRQTLGQGPEFLTYFQNEAQLEKSRLLSDRFSAERPKGSFSTLEIQRTEQGDSAMYLCASSLPGDSGKLFFGSGTQLSVL.

The chain carries TRBV29-1 and TRBJ2-5; 7 bases are a match to TRBD1. The CDR3 has 12 residues. Germline V CDR1 and CDR2: SQVTM, ANQGSEA. J gave up 3 bases and V 7 bases, and 5 bases lay outside the gene matches. Here the CDR3 DNA reads TGCAGCGGCCAAACAGGGGAAGAGACCCAGTACTTC. Translating it yields CSGQTGEETQYF.

The chain carries TRBV24-1 and TRBJ2-5, with TRBD1 as a possible D gene (5 bases). CDR1 is KGHDR and CDR2 is SFDVKD in the germline V gene. Trimming left V 3 bases short and J 7 bases short, with 8 bases between. The CDR3 contains 12 residues. The CDR3 loop reads CATSDSDRTQYF. DNA of the CDR3: TGTGCCACCAGTGATAGCGACAGGACCCAGTACTTC.

The gene calls are TRBV19 and TRBJ2-1; D is possibly TRBD2 (5 bases). Deletions cut 1 base from V and 5 bases from J, with 12 bases between. Germline V gene data show CDR1 as LNHDA and CDR2 as SQIVND (reference sequence). CDR3 length equals 15 residues. The CDR3 protein is CASSIGGSAHNEQFF. CDR3 DNA sequence: TGTGCCAGTAGTATAGGGGGTAGCGCCCACAATGAGCAGTTCTTC.

This chain links TRBV29-1 with TRBJ2-5; 8 bases fit TRBD2. CDR1 is SQVTM, CDR2 ANQGSEA, per germline. CDR3 size: 14 residues. Losses at the gene ends were 2 bases for V and 2 bases for J; bases not matched to a gene: 4. The CDR3 loop is CSVEPRGGQETQYF. The DNA of the CDR3 is TGCAGCGTTGAACCCCGGGGGGGGCAAGAGACCCAGTACTTC.

The chain is built from TRBV2 and TRBJ1-6; D is perhaps TRBD1 (6 bases). There are 16 residues in the CDR3. The V end was cut by 7 bases, the J end by 7 bases, with 20 bases between. CDR1 and CDR2 (germline): SNHLY, FYNNEI. CDR3 nucleotides: TGTGCCAGCACCCGGGGAAGGGGGAGCGGAAATTCACCCCTCCACTTT. Protein: CASTRGRGSGNSPLHF. The whole variable domain, filled in from reference TRBV2 and TRBJ1-6, reads EPEVTQTPSHQVTQMGQEVILRCVPISNHLYFYWYRQILGQKVEFLVSFYNNEISEKSEIFDDQFSVERPDGSNFTLKIRSTKLEDSAMYFCASTRGRGSGNSPLHFGNGTRLTVT.

This clone has more than one count but fewer than ten. V and J are TRBV28 and TRBJ2-2; TRBD2 aligns across 10 bases. Per germline, CDR1 MDHEN and CDR2 SYDVKM. The CDR3 is 16 residues long. Trimming at V came to 1 base and at J to 3 bases, leaving 2 bases not matched to a gene. The CDR3 DNA is TGTGCCAGCAGTTTATTTAGCGGGAGGCACACCGGGGAGCTGTTTTTT. Encoded protein: CASSLFSGRHTGELFF.